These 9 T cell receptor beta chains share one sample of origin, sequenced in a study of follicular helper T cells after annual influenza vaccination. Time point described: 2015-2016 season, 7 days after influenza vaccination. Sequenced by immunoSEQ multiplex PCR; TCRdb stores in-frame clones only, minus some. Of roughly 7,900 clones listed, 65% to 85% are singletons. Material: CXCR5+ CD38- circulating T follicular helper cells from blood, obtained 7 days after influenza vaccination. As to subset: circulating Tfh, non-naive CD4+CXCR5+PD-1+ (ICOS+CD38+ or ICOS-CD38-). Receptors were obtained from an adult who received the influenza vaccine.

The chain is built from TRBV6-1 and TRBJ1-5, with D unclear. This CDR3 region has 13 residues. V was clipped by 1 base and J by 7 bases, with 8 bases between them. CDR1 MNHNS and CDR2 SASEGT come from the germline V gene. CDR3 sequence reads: CASSEEGGQPQHF. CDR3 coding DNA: TGTGCCAGCAGTGAAGAAGGTGGGCAGCCCCAGCATTTT.

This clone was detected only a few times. The CDR3 sequence: CAVTSGRAHEQYF. CDR3 nucleotide sequence: TGTGCCGTGACTAGCGGGAGGGCCCACGAGCAGTACTTC. The V gene is TRBV7-9, the J gene TRBJ2-7; 14 nucleotides align to TRBD2. Trimming took 11 bases from V and 5 from J; bases not matched to a gene: 5. The CDR3 has 13 amino acids. Germline CDR1 is SEHNR and CDR2 is FQNEAQ (reference sequence).

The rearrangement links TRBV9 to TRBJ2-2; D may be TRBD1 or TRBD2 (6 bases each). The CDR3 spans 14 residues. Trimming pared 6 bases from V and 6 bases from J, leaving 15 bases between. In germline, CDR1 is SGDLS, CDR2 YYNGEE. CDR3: CASTEGGYAGELFF. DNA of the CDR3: TGTGCCAGCACCGAGGGGGGCTATGCCGGGGAGCTGTTTTTT.

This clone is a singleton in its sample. CDR3 loop: CASSPGTVSYEQYF. CDR3 in DNA: TGTGCCAGCAGTCCCGGGACAGTCTCCTACGAGCAGTACTTC. The chain has TRBV28 and TRBJ2-7, with 7 bases fitting TRBD1. The J segment lost 0 bases and the V segment lost 5 bases, leaving 4 bases of the junction unmatched. The CDR3 loop spans 14 amino acids. Looked up from germline, CDR1 is MDHEN and CDR2 is SYDVKM.

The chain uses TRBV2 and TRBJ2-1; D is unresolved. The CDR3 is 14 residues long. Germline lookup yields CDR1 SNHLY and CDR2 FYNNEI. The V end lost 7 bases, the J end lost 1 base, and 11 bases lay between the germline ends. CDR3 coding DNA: TGTGCCAGCATGTACCAGACTTCCTACAATGAGCAGTTCTTC. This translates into CASMYQTSYNEQFF.

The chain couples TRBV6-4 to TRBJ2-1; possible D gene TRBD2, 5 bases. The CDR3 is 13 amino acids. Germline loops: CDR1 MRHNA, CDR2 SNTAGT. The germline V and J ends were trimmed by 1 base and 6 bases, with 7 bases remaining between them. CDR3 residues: CASSDLASNEQFF. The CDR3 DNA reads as TGTGCCAGCAGTGACTTAGCGAGCAATGAGCAGTTCTTC.

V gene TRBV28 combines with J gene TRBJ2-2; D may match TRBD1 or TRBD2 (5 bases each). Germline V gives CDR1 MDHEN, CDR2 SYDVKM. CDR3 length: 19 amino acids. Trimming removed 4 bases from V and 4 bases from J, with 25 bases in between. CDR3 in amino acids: CASSSLRSGRARGTGELFF. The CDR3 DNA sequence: TGTGCCAGCAGTTCCCTCCGGTCAGGGCGGGCCCGGGGCACCGGGGAGCTGTTTTTT.

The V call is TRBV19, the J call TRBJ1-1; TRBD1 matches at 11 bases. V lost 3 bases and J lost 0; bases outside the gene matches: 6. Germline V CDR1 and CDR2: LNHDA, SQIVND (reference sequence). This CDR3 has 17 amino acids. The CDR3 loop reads CASSMVWDRGMNTEAFF. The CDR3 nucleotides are TGTGCCAGTAGTATGGTTTGGGACAGGGGGATGAACACTGAAGCTTTCTTT.

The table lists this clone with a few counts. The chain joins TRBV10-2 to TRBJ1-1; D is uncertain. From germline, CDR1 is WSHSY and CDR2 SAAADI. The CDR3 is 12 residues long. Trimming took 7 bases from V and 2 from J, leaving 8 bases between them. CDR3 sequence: CASTQRNTEAFF. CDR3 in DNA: TGCGCCAGCACACAGAGAAACACTGAAGCTTTCTTT.